One and the same sample provided the 3 T cell receptor beta chains below, sequenced in a study of blood T cells in healthy people across ages. PCR was performed a second time for roughly 7 to 12 cycles using a sample-barcoded 5' primer and a J-beta primer mix. TCRdb re-called the 5' RACE reads with MiXCR, one entry per CDR3 protein. The data hold hundreds of thousands of distinct CDR3 sequences, with about 30% observed a single time. Sequenced input: blood. Source of these receptors: a woman older than 75 in good health.

A note on this clonotype: A junction boundary mismatches the germline segment, possibly from a read error. The chain links TRBV5-1 to TRBJ2-3; 11 positions match TRBD2. The CDR3 sequence is 16 residues long. Germline V gene lookup returns CDR1 SGHRS and CDR2 YFSETQ. CDR3 coding DNA: TGCACCAGCAGCTTGGCTCCGGGACTAGCGGTAGATACGCAGTATTTT. Protein product: CTSSLAPGLAVDTQYF.

Details on this clonotype: A read error is possible here, since a much larger clone lies one base away. The chain has TRBV7-2 and TRBJ2-5; no firm D call. The germline V gene encodes CDR1 SGHTA and CDR2 FQGNSA. Trimming removed 3 bases from V and 11 bases from J, with 16 bases in between. This CDR3 contains 13 residues. The CDR3 DNA sequence: TGTGCCAGCAGCTTCTTAAACTACAATGAGCAGTACTTC. Translating it yields CASSFLNYNEQYF.

The V gene is TRBV7-9, the J gene TRBJ2-6, with D unresolved. The germline V gene has CDR1 SEHNR and CDR2 FQNEAQ (reference sequence). The ends were cut back, 5 bases at V and 2 bases at J, with 13 bases in the middle. The CDR3 length is 16 residues. In DNA, the CDR3 is TGTGCCAGCAGCCCAGGAAGAACCCCTGGGGCCAACGTCCTGACTTTC. It encodes CASSPGRTPGANVLTF.